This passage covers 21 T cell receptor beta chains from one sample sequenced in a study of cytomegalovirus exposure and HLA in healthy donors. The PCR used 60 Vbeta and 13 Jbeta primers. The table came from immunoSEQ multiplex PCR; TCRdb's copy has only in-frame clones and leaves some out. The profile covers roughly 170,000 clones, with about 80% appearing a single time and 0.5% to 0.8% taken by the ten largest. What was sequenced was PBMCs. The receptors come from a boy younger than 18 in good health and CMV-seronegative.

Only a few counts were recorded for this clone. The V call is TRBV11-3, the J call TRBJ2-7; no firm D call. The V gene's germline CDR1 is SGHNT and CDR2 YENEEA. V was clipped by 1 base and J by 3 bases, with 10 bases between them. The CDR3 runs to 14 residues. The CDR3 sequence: CASSLAPGNYEQYF. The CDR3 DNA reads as TGTGCCAGCAGCTTAGCACCAGGAAACTACGAGCAGTACTTC. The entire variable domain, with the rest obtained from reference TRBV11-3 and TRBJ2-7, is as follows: EAGVVQSPRYKIIEKKQPVAFWCNPISGHNTLYWYLQNLGQGPELLIRYENEEAVDDSQLPKDRFSAERLKGVDSTLKIQPAELGDSAVYLCASSLAPGNYEQYFGPGTRLTVT.

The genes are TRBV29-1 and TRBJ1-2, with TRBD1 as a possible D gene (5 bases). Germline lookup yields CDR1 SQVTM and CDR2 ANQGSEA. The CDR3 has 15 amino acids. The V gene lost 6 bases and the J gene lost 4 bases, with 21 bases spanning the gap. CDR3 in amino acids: CSVGPDSAFGYGYTF. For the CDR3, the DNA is TGCAGCGTCGGCCCAGACAGCGCCTTCGGCTATGGCTACACCTTC. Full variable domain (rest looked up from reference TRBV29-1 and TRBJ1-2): SAVISQKPSRDICQRGTSLTIQCQVDSQVTMMFWYRQQPGQSLTLIATANQGSEATYESGFVIDKFPISRPNLTFSTLTVSNMSPEDSSIYLCSVGPDSAFGYGYTFGSGTRLTVV.

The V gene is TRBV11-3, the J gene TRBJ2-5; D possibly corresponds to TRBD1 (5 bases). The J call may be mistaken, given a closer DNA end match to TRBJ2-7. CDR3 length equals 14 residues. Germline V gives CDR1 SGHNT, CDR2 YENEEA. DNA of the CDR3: TGTGCCAGCAGCTACTACAGGAGCTCCTACGAGCAGTACTTC. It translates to CASSYYRSSYEQYF.

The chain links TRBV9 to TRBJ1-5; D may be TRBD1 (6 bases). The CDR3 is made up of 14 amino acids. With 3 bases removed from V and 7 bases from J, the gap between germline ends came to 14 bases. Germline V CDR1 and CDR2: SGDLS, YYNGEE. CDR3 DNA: TGTGCCAGCAGCGAGGGACAAGGTGACCAGCCCCAGCATTTT. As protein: CASSEGQGDQPQHF.

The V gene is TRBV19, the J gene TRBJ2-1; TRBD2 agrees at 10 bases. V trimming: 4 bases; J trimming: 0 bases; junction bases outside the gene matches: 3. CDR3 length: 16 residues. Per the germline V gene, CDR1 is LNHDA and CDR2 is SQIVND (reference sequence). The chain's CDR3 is CASSNPSGSSYNEQFF. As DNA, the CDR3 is TGTGCCAGTAGTAACCCTAGCGGGAGCTCCTACAATGAGCAGTTCTTC.

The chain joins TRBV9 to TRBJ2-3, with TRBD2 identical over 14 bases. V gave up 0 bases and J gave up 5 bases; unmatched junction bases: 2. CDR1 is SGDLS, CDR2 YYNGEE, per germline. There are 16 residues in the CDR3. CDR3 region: CASSVGLAGGQDTQYF. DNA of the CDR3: TGTGCCAGCAGCGTAGGACTAGCGGGGGGGCAAGATACGCAGTATTTT. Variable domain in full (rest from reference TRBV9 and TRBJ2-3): DSGVTQTPKHLITATGQRVTLRCSPRSGDLSVYWYQQSLDQGLQFLIQYYNGEERAKGNILERFSAQQFPDLHSELNLSSLELGDSALYFCASSVGLAGGQDTQYFGPGTRLTVL.

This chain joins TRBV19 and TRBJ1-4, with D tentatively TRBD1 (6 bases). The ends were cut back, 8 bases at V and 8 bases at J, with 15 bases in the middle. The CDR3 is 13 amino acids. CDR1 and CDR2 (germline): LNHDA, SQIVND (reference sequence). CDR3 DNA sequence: TGTGCCAGTGGGGAACAGGGTGAGGAAAAACTGTTTTTT. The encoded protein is CASGEQGEEKLFF.

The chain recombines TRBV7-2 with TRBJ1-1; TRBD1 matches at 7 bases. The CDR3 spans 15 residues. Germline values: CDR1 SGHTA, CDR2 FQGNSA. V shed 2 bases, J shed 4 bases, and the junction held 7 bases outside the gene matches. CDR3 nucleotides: TGTGCCAGCAGCTTATCCGGGGCAGGGGGCACTGAAGCTTTCTTT. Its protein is CASSLSGAGGTEAFF.

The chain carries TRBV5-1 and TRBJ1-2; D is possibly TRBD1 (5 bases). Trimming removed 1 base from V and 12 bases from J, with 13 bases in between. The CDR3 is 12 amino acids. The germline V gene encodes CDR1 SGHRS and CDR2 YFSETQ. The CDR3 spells CASSLLGEGDTF. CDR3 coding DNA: TGCGCCAGCAGCTTGTTAGGGGAAGGGGACACCTTC.

CDR3 amino acids: CASSPKNSGISSYNEQFF. The CDR3, as DNA: TGTGCCAGCAGCCCAAAGAATTCAGGAATTAGCTCCTACAATGAGCAGTTCTTC. The chain employs TRBV7-3 and TRBJ2-1; D is unresolved. V gave up 5 bases and J gave up 0 bases, with 20 bases separating them. The germline CDR1 and CDR2 sequences are SGHTA and FQGTGA. The length of the CDR3 is 18 residues. Full variable domain (missing parts from reference TRBV7-3 and TRBJ2-1): GAGVSQTPSNKVTEKGKYVELRCDPISGHTALYWYRQSLGQGPEFLIYFQGTGAADDSGLPNDRFFAVRPEGSVSTLKIQRTERGDSAVYLCASSPKNSGISSYNEQFFGPGTRLTVL.

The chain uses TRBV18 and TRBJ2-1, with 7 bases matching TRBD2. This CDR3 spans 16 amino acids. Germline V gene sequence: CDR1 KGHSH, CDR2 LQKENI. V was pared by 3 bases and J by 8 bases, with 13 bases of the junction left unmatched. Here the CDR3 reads CASSPPTGGSADEQFF. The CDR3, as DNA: TGTGCCAGCTCACCTCCGACGGGGGGTTCGGCCGATGAGCAGTTCTTC.

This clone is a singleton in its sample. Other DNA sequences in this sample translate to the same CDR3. The CDR3 reads CASSLWTGRGEQYF. The CDR3 nucleotides read TGTGCCAGCAGCTTATGGACAGGGAGGGGCGAGCAGTACTTC. The V gene is TRBV7-2, the J gene TRBJ2-7; D perhaps matches TRBD1 (8 bases). This CDR3 is 14 amino acids long. Looked up from germline, CDR1 is SGHTA and CDR2 is FQGNSA. The V end was cut by 2 bases, the J end by 6 bases, with 14 bases between.

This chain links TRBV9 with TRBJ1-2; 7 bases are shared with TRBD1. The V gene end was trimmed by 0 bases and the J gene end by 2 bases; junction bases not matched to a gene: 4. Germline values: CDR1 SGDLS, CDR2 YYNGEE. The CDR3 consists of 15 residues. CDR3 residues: CASSVAQGPNYGYTF. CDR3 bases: TGTGCCAGCAGCGTAGCACAGGGGCCGAACTATGGCTACACCTTC.

CDR3 bases: TGTGCCAGCAGTTACGGGAGATATAGCAATCAGCCCCAGCATTTT. Protein: CASSYGRYSNQPQHF. V usage is TRBV6-5 and J usage is TRBJ1-5; D gene ambiguous. Germline loops: CDR1 MNHEY, CDR2 SVGAGI. The CDR3 is 15 residues long. Trimming stripped 2 bases from V and 0 bases from J, with 8 bases between.

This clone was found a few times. As DNA, the CDR3 is TGCGCCAGCAGCCAAGGTCGGAGAGGGGGCCGAGGAAACACCATATATTTT. Amino acids: CASSQGRRGGRGNTIYF. V gene TRBV4-1 combines with J gene TRBJ1-3; 7 positions agree with TRBD1. The CDR3 runs 17 residues. Looked up from germline, CDR1 is MGHRA and CDR2 is YSYEKL. V gave up 1 base and J gave up 4 bases; unmatched junction bases: 10.

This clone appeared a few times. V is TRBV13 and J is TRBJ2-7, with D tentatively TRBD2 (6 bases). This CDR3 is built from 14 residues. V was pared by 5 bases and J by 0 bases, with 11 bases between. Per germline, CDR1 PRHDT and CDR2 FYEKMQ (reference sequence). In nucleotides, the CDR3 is TGTGCCAGCAGCCTCCCGGAGGGCTCCTACGAGCAGTACTTC. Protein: CASSLPEGSYEQYF.

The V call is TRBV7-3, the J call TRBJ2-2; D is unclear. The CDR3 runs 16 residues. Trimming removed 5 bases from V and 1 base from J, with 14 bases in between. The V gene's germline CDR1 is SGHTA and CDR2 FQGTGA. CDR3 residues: CASSLPRRGNTGELFF. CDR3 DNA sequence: TGTGCCAGCAGCCTCCCGAGACGAGGGAACACCGGGGAGCTGTTTTTT.

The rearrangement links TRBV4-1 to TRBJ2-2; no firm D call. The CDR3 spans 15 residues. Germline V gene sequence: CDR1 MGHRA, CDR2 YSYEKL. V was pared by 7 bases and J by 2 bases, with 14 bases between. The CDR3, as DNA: TGCGCCAGCACCGTGAGTGGAGAAAACACCGGGGAGCTGTTTTTT. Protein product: CASTVSGENTGELFF.

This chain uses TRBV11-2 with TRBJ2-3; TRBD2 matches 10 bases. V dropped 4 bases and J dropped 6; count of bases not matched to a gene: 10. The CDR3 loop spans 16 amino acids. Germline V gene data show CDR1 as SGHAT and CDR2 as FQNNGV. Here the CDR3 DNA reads TGTGCCAGCAGCTGGCAAAGCGGGAGGGCCAAGGATACGCAGTATTTT. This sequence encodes CASSWQSGRAKDTQYF.

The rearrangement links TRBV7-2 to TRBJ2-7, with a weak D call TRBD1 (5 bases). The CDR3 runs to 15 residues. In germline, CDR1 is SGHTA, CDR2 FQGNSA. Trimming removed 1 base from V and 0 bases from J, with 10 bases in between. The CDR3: CASSLGRAGSYEQYF. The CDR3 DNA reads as TGTGCCAGCAGCTTAGGCAGGGCCGGCTCCTACGAGCAGTACTTC.

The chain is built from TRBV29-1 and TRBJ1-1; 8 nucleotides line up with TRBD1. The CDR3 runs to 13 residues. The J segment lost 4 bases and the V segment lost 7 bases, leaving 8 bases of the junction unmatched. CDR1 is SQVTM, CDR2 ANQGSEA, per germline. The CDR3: CSAEGQVPTEAFF. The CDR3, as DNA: TGCAGCGCCGAGGGACAGGTGCCCACTGAAGCTTTCTTT.